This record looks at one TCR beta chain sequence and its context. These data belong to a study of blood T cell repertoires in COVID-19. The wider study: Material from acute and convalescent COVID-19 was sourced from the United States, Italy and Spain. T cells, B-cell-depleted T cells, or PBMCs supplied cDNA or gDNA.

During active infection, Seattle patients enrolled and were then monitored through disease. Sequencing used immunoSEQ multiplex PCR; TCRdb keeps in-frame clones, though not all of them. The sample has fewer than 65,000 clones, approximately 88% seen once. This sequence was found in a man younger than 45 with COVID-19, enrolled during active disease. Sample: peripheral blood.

Written as DNA, the CDR3 is TGTGCCACAGCCCCGGGAGAGGAGACCCAGTACTTC. Amino acids: CATAPGEETQYF. This chain links TRBV2 with TRBJ2-5, with D possibly TRBD2 on 6 matching bases. V lost 10 bases and J 5 bases, leaving 14 bases between the germline ends. This CDR3 comprises 12 residues. Germline V gene lookup returns CDR1 SNHLY and CDR2 FYNNEI.